This T cell receptor beta chain was captured by sequencing in a study of control samples from healthy donors and cancer patients. The CDR3 sequence is 14 residues long. The germline V gene has CDR1 GTSNPN and CDR2 SVGIG (reference sequence). The germline V and J ends were trimmed by 4 bases and 6 bases, with 15 bases remaining between them. This clone was counted once. The method was immunoSEQ multiplex PCR; TCRdb's version includes in-frame clones alone and lacks a portion of them. Among 150,000 to 200,000 clones listed, roughly 92% were seen once. V gene TRBV30 combines with J gene TRBJ2-2; no definite D call. This sequence was found in a man aged 25-45 years in good health. What was sequenced was blood. The CDR3 region has the DNA TGTGCCTGGACCCCGCGAGAAAAACCCGGGGAGCTGTTTTTT. It is translated as CAWTPREKPGELFF.